A single sample gave rise to the 18 T cell receptor beta chains below, sequenced in a study of CD8+ T cells in alopecia areata. Treatment indicated: oral pan-JAK inhibitor, 5-10 mg twice daily. RNA was isolated and reverse transcribed to cDNA, the sequencing template. Clones were read by immunoSEQ multiplex PCR, and TCRdb kept only the in-frame ones, dropping some. The data show roughly 220,000 clones, with approximately 72% seen just once and 0.95% to 1.5% held by the top ten. The sample consisted of CD4+ T cells sorted from blood, taken at week 44, from a patient treated with tofacitinib. The receptors shown here come from a human donor with alopecia areata.

The chain uses TRBV27 and TRBJ2-1; 11 bases map to TRBD2. The junction had 7 bases not matched to a gene; V was cut back by 7 bases and J by 5 bases. The CDR3 is 15 amino acids. Germline V gene sequence: CDR1 MNHEY, CDR2 SMNVEV (reference sequence). The CDR3 DNA reads as TGTGCCAGCACCTCGGGACTAGCGGACAACAATGAGCAGTTCTTC. This codes for CASTSGLADNNEQFF.

CDR3 sequence reads: CASSLRHNTGELFF. The CDR3 DNA follows: TGTGCCAGCAGTTTACGACACAACACCGGGGAGCTGTTTTTT. The rearrangement links TRBV27 to TRBJ2-2; D unclear. Trimming removed 2 bases from V and 2 bases from J, with 6 bases in between. Per germline, CDR1 MNHEY and CDR2 SMNVEV (reference sequence). The CDR3 is made up of 14 amino acids.

In this sample, this clone turned up a few times. This chain links TRBV19 with TRBJ1-2, with a weak D call TRBD1 (6 bases). The CDR3 sequence is 12 residues long. Germline lookup yields CDR1 LNHDA and CDR2 SQIVND (reference sequence). V lost 7 bases and J 4 bases, leaving 10 bases between the germline ends. The CDR3 DNA is TGTGCCAGTAACCAGGGGCCCTATGGCTACACCTTC. This codes for CASNQGPYGYTF.

This clone was seen a few times. V is TRBV23-1 and J is TRBJ1-2; TRBD1 might be the D (5 bases). TRBV23-1 is marked as an open reading frame, function uncertain. This CDR3 has 17 amino acids. V dropped 4 bases and J dropped 5 bases, with 23 bases sitting between them. CDR3 amino acids: CASSRGKGSDRLYGYTF. The CDR3 DNA reads TGCGCCAGCAGTCGCGGAAAGGGGTCAGACCGATTATATGGCTACACCTTC.

The chain couples TRBV7-3 to TRBJ2-1; no definite D call. The CDR3 runs to 14 residues. The germline V gene encodes CDR1 SGHTA and CDR2 FQGTGA. V lost 5 bases and J lost 4, with 12 bases in between. In nucleotides, the CDR3 is TGTGCCAGCAGCCCCGAAGGACCTTACAATGAGCAGTTCTTC. This encodes CASSPEGPYNEQFF. Supplemented by reference TRBV7-3 and TRBJ2-1, the full variable domain reads GAGVSQTPSNKVTEKGKYVELRCDPISGHTALYWYRQSLGQGPEFLIYFQGTGAADDSGLPNDRFFAVRPEGSVSTLKIQRTERGDSAVYLCASSPEGPYNEQFFGPGTRLTVL.

The rearrangement links TRBV30 to TRBJ1-2; 8 nucleotides line up with TRBD1. With V trimmed by 2 bases and J by 3 bases, 11 bases remained unmatched. Germline-derived CDR1 and CDR2 are GTSNPN and SVGIG (reference sequence). The CDR3 is 16 amino acids. DNA for the CDR3: TGTGCCTGGAGTAAGTCCCCCCCGACAGGGGACTATGGCTACACCTTC. Its protein is CAWSKSPPTGDYGYTF.

This clone was detected only a few times. This chain joins TRBV19 and TRBJ2-1; D unclear. Germline V lookup: CDR1 LNHDA, CDR2 SQIVND (reference sequence). Trimming removed 3 bases from V and 9 bases from J, with 15 bases in between. The CDR3 consists of 14 residues. CDR3 sequence reads: CASSIDSRVGEQFF. CDR3 nucleotide sequence: TGTGCCAGTAGTATCGATAGCCGGGTTGGTGAGCAGTTCTTC.

The rearrangement joins TRBV6-6 to TRBJ1-1, with D hard to call. Between the trimmed V and J ends, which lost 7 bases and 6 bases, there was a span of 9 bases. The CDR3 runs 11 residues. Germline CDR1 and CDR2: MNHNY and SVGAGI (reference sequence). Here the CDR3 reads CASTLRAEAFF. DNA of the CDR3: TGTGCCAGCACCCTGAGAGCTGAAGCTTTCTTT.

The V and J genes are TRBV2 and TRBJ1-1; perhaps TRBD1 as D (5 bases). CDR1 and CDR2 from the germline V gene are SNHLY and FYNNEI. Deletions cut 0 bases from V and 1 base from J, with 9 bases between. There are 15 residues in the CDR3. The CDR3: CASSEAGGRNTEAFF. DNA for the CDR3: TGTGCCAGCAGTGAAGCTGGGGGGAGGAACACTGAAGCTTTCTTT.

The DNA for the CDR3 is TGTGCCAGTAGTACACATAGCAATCAGCCCCAGCATTTT. Residues: CASSTHSNQPQHF. V usage is TRBV19 and J usage is TRBJ1-5; D not resolved. The CDR3 is 13 amino acids. V shed 4 bases and J shed 0 bases, with 4 bases lying between them. From germline, CDR1 is LNHDA and CDR2 SQIVND (reference sequence).

The chain couples TRBV14 to TRBJ2-7, with D maybe TRBD2 (6 bases). V dropped 4 bases and J dropped 0 bases, with 22 bases sitting between them. The germline V gene has CDR1 SGHDN and CDR2 FVKESK. CDR3 length: 18 amino acids. The CDR3 here is CASSLRRGRDGNSYEQYF. CDR3 bases: TGTGCCAGCAGCCTCCGGCGGGGACGCGATGGAAACTCCTACGAGCAGTACTTC.

Written as DNA, the CDR3 is TGTGCCAGCACGTCCGAGACCCAGTACTTC. This encodes CASTSETQYF. The rearrangement links TRBV2 to TRBJ2-5; D remains unclear. Germline V CDR1 and CDR2: SNHLY, FYNNEI. V lost 7 bases, J lost 5 bases, and 5 bases lay in between. This CDR3 has 10 residues.

The chain couples TRBV29-1 to TRBJ1-1; 9 bases match TRBD1. CDR1 and CDR2 from the germline V gene are SQVTM and ANQGSEA. The CDR3 consists of 13 residues. Trimming cost V 6 bases and J 10 bases; bases outside gene matches: 12. The CDR3 spells CSVPPRTGVGAFF. CDR3 DNA sequence: TGCAGCGTGCCCCCGAGGACAGGGGTCGGAGCTTTCTTT. Variable domain in full (rest from reference TRBV29-1 and TRBJ1-1): SAVISQKPSRDICQRGTSLTIQCQVDSQVTMMFWYRQQPGQSLTLIATANQGSEATYESGFVIDKFPISRPNLTFSTLTVSNMSPEDSSIYLCSVPPRTGVGAFFGQGTRLTVV.

This clone has a handful of counts. This chain connects TRBV5-5 to TRBJ2-2; possible D gene TRBD2, 6 bases. The CDR3 spans 14 residues. Germline V gene sequence: CDR1 SGHKS, CDR2 YYEKEE (reference sequence). Trimming removed 0 bases at V and 6 bases at J, with 9 bases between. Here the CDR3 reads CASSLAGGAGELFF. CDR3 sequence (DNA): TGTGCCAGCAGCTTGGCCGGGGGAGCCGGGGAGCTGTTTTTT. The full variable domain, in which reference TRBV5-5 and TRBJ2-2 provide the parts outside the CDR3, is DAGVTQSPTHLIKTRGQQVTLRCSPISGHKSVSWYQQVLGQGPQFIFQYYEKEERGRGNFPDRFSARQFPNYSSELNVNALLLGDSALYLCASSLAGGAGELFFGEGSRLTVL.

This rearrangement joins TRBV30 to TRBJ2-7; D unresolved. V was cut by 2 bases and J by 0 bases, with 11 bases left in between. Germline V gene data show CDR1 as GTSNPN and CDR2 as SVGIG (reference sequence). The length of the CDR3 is 14 residues. The DNA for the CDR3 is TGTGCCTGGAGTACAGCCCCTGTCTCCTACGAGCAGTACTTC. As protein: CAWSTAPVSYEQYF.

CDR3 protein: CASRRYRGYSNQPQHF. The DNA of the CDR3 is TGTGCCAGCAGACGTTACAGGGGATATAGCAATCAGCCCCAGCATTTT. The V and J genes are TRBV2 and TRBJ1-5; 7 positions agree with TRBD1. Trimming cost V 6 bases and J 0 bases; bases outside gene matches: 8. The CDR3 totals 16 residues. In germline, CDR1 is SNHLY, CDR2 FYNNEI.

The rearrangement uses TRBV30 and TRBJ1-2; TRBD1 matches 8 bases. The CDR3 spans 16 residues. Looked up from germline, CDR1 is GTSNPN and CDR2 is SVGIG (reference sequence). After removal of 3 bases from V and 3 bases from J, the junction contained 12 bases not matched to a gene. DNA for the CDR3: TGTGCCTGGAGGGGAGGACAGGGAAACCTTTACTATGGCTACACCTTC. Residues: CAWRGGQGNLYYGYTF.

V is TRBV14 and J is TRBJ2-6; D is unresolved. Trimming shortened V by 6 bases and J by 0 bases, and 3 bases separated the two germline ends. Germline V gene data show CDR1 as SGHDN and CDR2 as FVKESK. The CDR3 sequence is 13 residues long. CDR3 DNA sequence: TGTGCCAGCAGGAACTCTGGGGCCAACGTCCTGACTTTC. This translates into CASRNSGANVLTF.